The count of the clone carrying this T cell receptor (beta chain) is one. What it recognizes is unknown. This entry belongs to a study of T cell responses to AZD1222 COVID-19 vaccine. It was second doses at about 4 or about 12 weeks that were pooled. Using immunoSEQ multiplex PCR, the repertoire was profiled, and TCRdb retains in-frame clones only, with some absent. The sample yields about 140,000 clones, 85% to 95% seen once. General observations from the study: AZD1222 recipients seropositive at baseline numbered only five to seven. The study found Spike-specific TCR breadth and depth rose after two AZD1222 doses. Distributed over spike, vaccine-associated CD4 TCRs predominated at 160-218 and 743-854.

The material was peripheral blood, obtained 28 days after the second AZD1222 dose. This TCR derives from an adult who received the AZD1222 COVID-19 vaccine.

CDR3: CASSSGTESEKLFF. CDR3 nucleotides: TGTGCCAGCAGTAGTGGGACCGAGTCTGAAAAACTGTTTTTT. The V call is TRBV28, the J call TRBJ1-4; a weak D match, TRBD1 (5 bases). V was trimmed by 5 bases and J by 7 bases, leaving 14 bases between them. Germline CDR1 reads MDHEN; CDR2 reads SYDVKM. This CDR3 has 14 amino acids. Drawing the rest from reference TRBV28 and TRBJ1-4, the complete variable domain is DVKVTQSSRYLVKRTGEKVFLECVQDMDHENMFWYRQDPGLGLRLIYFSYDVKMKEKGDIPEGYSVSREKKERFSLILESASTNQTSMYLCASSSGTESEKLFFGSGTQLSVL.